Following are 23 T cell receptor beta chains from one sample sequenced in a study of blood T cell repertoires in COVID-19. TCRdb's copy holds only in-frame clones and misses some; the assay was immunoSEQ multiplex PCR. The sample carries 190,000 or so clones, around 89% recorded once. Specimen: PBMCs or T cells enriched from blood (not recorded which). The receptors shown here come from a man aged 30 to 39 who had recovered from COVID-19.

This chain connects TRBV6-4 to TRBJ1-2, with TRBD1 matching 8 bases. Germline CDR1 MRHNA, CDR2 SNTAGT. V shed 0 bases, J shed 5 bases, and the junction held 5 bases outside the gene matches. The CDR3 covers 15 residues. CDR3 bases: TGTGCCAGCAGTGACTCCCCGGACAGGGCTTATGGCTACACCTTC. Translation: CASSDSPDRAYGYTF.

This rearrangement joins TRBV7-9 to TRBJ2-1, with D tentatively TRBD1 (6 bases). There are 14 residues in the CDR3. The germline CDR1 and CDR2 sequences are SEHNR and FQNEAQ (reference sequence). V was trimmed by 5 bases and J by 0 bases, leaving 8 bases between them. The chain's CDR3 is CASSRDTSYNEQFF. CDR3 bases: TGTGCCAGCAGCCGGGACACCTCCTACAATGAGCAGTTCTTC.

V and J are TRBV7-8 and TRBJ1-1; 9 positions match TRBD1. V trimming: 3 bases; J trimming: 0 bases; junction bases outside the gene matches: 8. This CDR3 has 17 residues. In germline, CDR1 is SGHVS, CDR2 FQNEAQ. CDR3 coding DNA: TGTGCCAGCAGCTTTCGTATAGGACAGGGGTTGAACACTGAAGCTTTCTTT. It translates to CASSFRIGQGLNTEAFF.

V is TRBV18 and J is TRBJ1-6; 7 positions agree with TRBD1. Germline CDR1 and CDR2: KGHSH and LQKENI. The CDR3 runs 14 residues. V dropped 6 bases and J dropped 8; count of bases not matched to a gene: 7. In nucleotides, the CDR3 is TGTGCCAGCTCCCCGGGACAGAGGGATTCACCCCTCCACTTT. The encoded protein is CASSPGQRDSPLHF.

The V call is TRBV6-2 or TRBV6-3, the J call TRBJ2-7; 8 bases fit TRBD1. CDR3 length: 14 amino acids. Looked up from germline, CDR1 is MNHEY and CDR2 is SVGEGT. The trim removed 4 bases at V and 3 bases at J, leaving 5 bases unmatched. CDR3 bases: TGTGCCAGCAGTTTTAGGACAGGGAACTACGAGCAGTACTTC. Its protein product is CASSFRTGNYEQYF.

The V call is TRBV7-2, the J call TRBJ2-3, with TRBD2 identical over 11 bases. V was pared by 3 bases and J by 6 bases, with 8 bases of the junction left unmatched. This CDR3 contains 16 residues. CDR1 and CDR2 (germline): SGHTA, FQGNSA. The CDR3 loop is CASSFSRLAGGDTQYF. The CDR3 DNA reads TGTGCCAGCAGCTTTTCTAGGCTAGCGGGGGGTGATACGCAGTATTTT.

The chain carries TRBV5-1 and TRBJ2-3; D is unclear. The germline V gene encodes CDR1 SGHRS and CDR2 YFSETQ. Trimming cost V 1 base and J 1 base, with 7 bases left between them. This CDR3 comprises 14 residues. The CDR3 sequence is CASSLIPGTDTQYF. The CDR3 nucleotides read TGCGCCAGCAGCTTGATTCCGGGCACAGATACGCAGTATTTT.

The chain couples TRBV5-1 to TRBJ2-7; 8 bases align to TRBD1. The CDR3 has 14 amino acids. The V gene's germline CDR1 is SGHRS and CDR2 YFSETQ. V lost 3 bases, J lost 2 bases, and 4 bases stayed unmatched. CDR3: CASSSGQGPYEQYF. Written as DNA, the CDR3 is TGCGCCAGCAGCTCCGGACAGGGCCCCTACGAGCAGTACTTC.

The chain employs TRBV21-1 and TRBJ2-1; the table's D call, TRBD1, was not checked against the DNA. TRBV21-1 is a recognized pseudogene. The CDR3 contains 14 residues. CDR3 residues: CASSSIQGVSEQFF. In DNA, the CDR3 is TGTGCCAGCAGCTCAATCCAGGGGGTCAGTGAGCAGTTCTTC.

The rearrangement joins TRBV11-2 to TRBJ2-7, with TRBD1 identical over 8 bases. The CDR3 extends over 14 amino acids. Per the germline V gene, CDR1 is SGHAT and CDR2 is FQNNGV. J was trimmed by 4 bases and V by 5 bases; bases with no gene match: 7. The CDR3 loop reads CASSTPGGEYEQYF. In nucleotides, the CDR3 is TGTGCCAGCAGCACCCCAGGGGGCGAGTACGAGCAGTACTTC.

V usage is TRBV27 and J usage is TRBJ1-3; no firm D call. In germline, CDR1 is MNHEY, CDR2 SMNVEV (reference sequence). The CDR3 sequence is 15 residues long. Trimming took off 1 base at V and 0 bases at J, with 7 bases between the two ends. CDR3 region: CASSLWFGSGNTIYF. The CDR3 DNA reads TGTGCCAGCAGTTTATGGTTCGGCTCTGGAAACACCATATATTTT.

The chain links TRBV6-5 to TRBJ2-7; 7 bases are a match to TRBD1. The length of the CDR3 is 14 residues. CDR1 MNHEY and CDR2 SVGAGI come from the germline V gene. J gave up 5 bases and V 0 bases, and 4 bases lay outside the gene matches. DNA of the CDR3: TGTGCCAGCAGTTACTCGAGGGACAGCCACGAGCAGTACTTC. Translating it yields CASSYSRDSHEQYF.

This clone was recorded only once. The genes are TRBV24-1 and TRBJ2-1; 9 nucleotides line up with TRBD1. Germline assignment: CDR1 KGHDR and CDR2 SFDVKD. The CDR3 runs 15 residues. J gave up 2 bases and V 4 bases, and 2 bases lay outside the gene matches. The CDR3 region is CATSDDRGAYNEQFF. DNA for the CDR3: TGTGCCACCAGTGACGACAGGGGGGCCTACAATGAGCAGTTCTTC.

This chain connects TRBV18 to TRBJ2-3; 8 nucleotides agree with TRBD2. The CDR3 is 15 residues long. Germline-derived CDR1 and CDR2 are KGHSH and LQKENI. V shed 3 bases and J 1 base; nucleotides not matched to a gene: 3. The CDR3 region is CASSPWREGTDTQYF. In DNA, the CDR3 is TGTGCCAGCTCACCGTGGCGGGAGGGCACAGATACGCAGTATTTT.

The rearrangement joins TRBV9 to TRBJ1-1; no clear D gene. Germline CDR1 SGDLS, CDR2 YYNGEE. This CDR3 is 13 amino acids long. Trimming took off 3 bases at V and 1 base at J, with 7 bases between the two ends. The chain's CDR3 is CASSALPNTEAFF. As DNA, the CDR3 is TGTGCCAGCAGCGCCCTCCCGAACACTGAAGCTTTCTTT. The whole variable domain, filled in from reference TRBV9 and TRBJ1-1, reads DSGVTQTPKHLITATGQRVTLRCSPRSGDLSVYWYQQSLDQGLQFLIQYYNGEERAKGNILERFSAQQFPDLHSELNLSSLELGDSALYFCASSALPNTEAFFGQGTRLTVV.

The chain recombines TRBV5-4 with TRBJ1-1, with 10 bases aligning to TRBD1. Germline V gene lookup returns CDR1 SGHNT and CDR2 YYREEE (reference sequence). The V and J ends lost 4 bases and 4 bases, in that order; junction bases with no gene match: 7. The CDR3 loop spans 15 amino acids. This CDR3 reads CASSPLRTGGTEAFF. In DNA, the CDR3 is TGTGCCAGCAGCCCTCTTCGGACAGGGGGCACTGAAGCTTTCTTT.

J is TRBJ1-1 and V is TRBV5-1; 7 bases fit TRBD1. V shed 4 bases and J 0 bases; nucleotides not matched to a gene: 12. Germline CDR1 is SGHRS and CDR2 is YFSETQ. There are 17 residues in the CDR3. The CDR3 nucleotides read TGCGCCAGCAGCGCATGGGACAGACCCCCGATGAACACTGAAGCTTTCTTT. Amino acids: CASSAWDRPPMNTEAFF.

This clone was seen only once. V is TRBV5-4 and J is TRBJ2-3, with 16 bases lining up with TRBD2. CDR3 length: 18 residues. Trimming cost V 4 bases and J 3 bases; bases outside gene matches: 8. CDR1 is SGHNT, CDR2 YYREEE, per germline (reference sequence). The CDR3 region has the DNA TGTGCCAGCAGCCCGGGACTAGCGGGAGGGCCTAGGACAGATACGCAGTATTTT. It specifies CASSPGLAGGPRTDTQYF.

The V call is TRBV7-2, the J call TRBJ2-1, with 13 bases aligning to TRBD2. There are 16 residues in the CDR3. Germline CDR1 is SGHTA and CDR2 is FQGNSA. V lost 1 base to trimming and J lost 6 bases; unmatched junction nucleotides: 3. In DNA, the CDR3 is TGTGCCAGCAGCTTAGATGGGACTAGCGGGATCAATGAGCAGTTCTTC. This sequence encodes CASSLDGTSGINEQFF.

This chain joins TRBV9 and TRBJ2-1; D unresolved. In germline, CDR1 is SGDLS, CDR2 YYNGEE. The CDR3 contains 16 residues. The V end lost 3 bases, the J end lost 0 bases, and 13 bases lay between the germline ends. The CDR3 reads CASSDRRPSSYNEQFF. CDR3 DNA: TGTGCCAGCAGCGACAGACGCCCGAGCTCCTACAATGAGCAGTTCTTC.

CDR3 amino acids: CASSPGPDRMSMNTEAFF. The CDR3 nucleotides read TGTGCCAGCAGCCCCGGTCCCGACAGGATGTCGATGAACACTGAAGCTTTCTTT. The rearrangement joins TRBV14 to TRBJ1-1; D possibly corresponds to TRBD1 (6 bases). The CDR3 loop spans 18 amino acids. The V and J ends lost 4 bases and 0 bases respectively, with 21 bases between them. Per the germline V gene, CDR1 is SGHDN and CDR2 is FVKESK.

DNA of the CDR3: TGTGCCAGCAGTTTATACGAGGGCGGGGAGACCCAGTACTTC. Translating gives CASSLYEGGETQYF. J is TRBJ2-5 and V is TRBV28; D is possibly TRBD2 (5 bases). The V gene's germline CDR1 is MDHEN and CDR2 SYDVKM. The CDR3 has 14 residues. The V end was cut by 1 base, the J end by 5 bases, with 11 bases between.

The chain's CDR3 is CASSHVDRGYGYTF. CDR3 nucleotide sequence: TGTGCCAGCAGCCACGTGGACAGGGGCTATGGCTACACCTTC. The chain couples TRBV5-4 to TRBJ1-2; TRBD1 agrees at 9 bases. The V segment lost 4 bases and the J segment 4 bases; nucleotides outside the gene matches: 5. The germline V gene has CDR1 SGHNT and CDR2 YYREEE (reference sequence). CDR3 length equals 14 residues.